Listed below are T cell receptor beta chains from one sample, sequenced in a study of PD-1 blockade in classical Hodgkin lymphoma. Repertoires were generated with immunoSEQ multiplex PCR, while TCRdb's copy carries only in-frame clones and drops some. The sample consists of about 37,000 clones, 76% of them appearing once. The sample in question was peripheral blood mononuclear cells (PBMCs), obtained at baseline. The receptor source for this set is a human donor with classical Hodgkin lymphoma. The CDR3 runs from the conserved cysteine through the conserved F or W. Each record gives: J gene, clone size, V gene, D gene, CDR3 DNA, CDR3 protein. A D gene is named only where the DNA matches it firmly. The size entry is marked missing in some rows and otherwise reads once, few, many or a size class.

TRBJ2-7 NA TRBV27 NA TGTGCCAGCAGCCCGCTACTACCTTACTCCTACGAGCAGTACTTC CASSPLLPYSYEQYF
TRBJ2-1 NA TRBV6-4 TRBD2 TGTGCCAGCAGTGACAGGGCTAGCGGAGCCTACAATGAGCAGTTCTTC CASSDRASGAYNEQFF
TRBJ2-3 NA TRBV29-1 NA TGCAGCGTTGAAGATGTGGCTTTCACAGATACGCAGTATTTT CSVEDVAFTDTQYF
TRBJ1-1 few TRBV7-9 NA TGTGCCAGCAGCCCACGTGCGGGGGACCACAGGGCTTTCTTT CASSPRAGDHRAFF
TRBJ1-1 NA TRBV9 TRBD1 TGTGCCAGCAGCGTACAGGGGGCCGACACTGAAGCTTTCTTT CASSVQGADTEAFF
TRBJ1-2 NA TRBV19 NA TGTGCCAGTAGTATCAGGGGAAGAGAATATGGCTACACCTTC CASSIRGREYGYTF
TRBJ2-7 NA TRBV6-5 NA TGTGCCAGCAGTCTATACTCCGGGACCAAATACGAGCAGTACTTC CASSLYSGTKYEQYF
TRBJ1-4 NA TRBV4-2 TRBD1 TGTGCCAGCAGCCAAGATCGTCGGGACAGGGGGTTTGAGAGCGAAAAACTGTTTTTT CASSQDRRDRGFESEKLFF
TRBJ2-2 NA TRBV7-2 TRBD2 TGTGCCAGCAGCTTCGGACTAGCGGGAGGGGAGCTGTTTTTT CASSFGLAGGELFF
TRBJ1-6 NA TRBV11-2 TRBD1 TGTGCCAGCAGGCGGGGACAGGCCGGGTCTCCCCTCCACTTT CASRRGQAGSPLHF
TRBJ2-1 NA TRBV7-9 NA TGTGCCAGCAGCTTACCAGACCAGCCCAATGAGCAGTTCTTC CASSLPDQPNEQFF
TRBJ2-5 few TRBV6-6 NA TGTGCCAGCAGTTACTCGACCCCGTCGGAGACCCAGTACTTC CASSYSTPSETQYF
TRBJ2-7 once TRBV2 TRBD2 TGTGCCAGCTTGGGACTAGCGGAGAGGAGGTACGAGCAGTACTTC CASLGLAERRYEQYF
TRBJ2-7 NA TRBV7-9 NA TGTGCCAGCAGCTTAGCGGGGGCGCGTTACGAGCAGTACTTC CASSLAGARYEQYF
TRBJ2-2 NA TRBV7-3 NA TGTGCCAGCAGCCCTCAGAGGGGGGAGCTGTTTTTT CASSPQRGELFF
TRBJ1-4 NA TRBV18 NA TGTGCCAGCTCGCTCTTAAGCGAAAAACTGTTTTTT CASSLLSEKLFF
TRBJ2-7 NA TRBV10-1 NA TGCGCCAGCAGTGAGAACATCTTCTACGAGCAGTACTTC CASSENIFYEQYF
TRBJ2-7 NA TRBV9 NA TGTGCCAGCAGCAAAGGGACACCGGTACCGGGATTATCCTACGAGCAGTACTTC CASSKGTPVPGLSYEQYF
TRBJ1-3 NA TRBV7-8 NA TGTGCCAGCAGCTTAGGTGTATCATTCTCTGGAAACACCATATATTTT CASSLGVSFSGNTIYF
TRBJ2-1 NA TRBV5-5 TRBD2 TGTGCCAGCAGCTTGGGACTAGCGTTTGAGCAGTTCTTC CASSLGLAFEQFF
TRBJ2-5 NA TRBV6-5 NA TGTGCCAGCAGTAGACTACTCCAGGGAGAGACCCAGTACTTC CASSRLLQGETQYF
TRBJ2-7 NA TRBV2 NA TGTGCCAGCAGTGTTAGGGGCTACGAGCAGTACTTC CASSVRGYEQYF
TRBJ1-1 once TRBV5-1 NA TGCGCCAGCAGCTTGGCGGAACAGGGCACCTACGCGGCAAAAACTGAAGCTTTCTTT CASSLAEQGTYAAKTEAFF
TRBJ2-5 NA TRBV5-1 NA TGCGCCAGCAGCTCTCAGAGGGCCCAGTACTTC CASSSQRAQYF
TRBJ2-7 NA TRBV6-1 TRBD1 TGTGCCAGCATCCTGGACAGGAGCTCCTACGAGCAGTACTTC CASILDRSSYEQYF
TRBJ1-1 few TRBV19 NA TGTGCCAGTCAGTTGAACACTGAAGCTTTCTTT CASQLNTEAFF
TRBJ2-5 few TRBV5-4 NA TGTGCCAGCAGCCCGACCAGCCTCCCGGAGACCCAGTACTTC CASSPTSLPETQYF
TRBJ1-1 NA TRBV7-9 NA TGTGCCAGCAGCTTAAGGGTTCCTGAAGCTTTCTTT CASSLRVPEAFF
TRBJ2-1 NA TRBV10-3 NA TGTGCCATCAGTGAGTTCGCGACAGGCGGATTATTAACTGAGCAGTTCTTC CAISEFATGGLLTEQFF